The 18 T cell receptor beta chains below all came from one sample that was sequenced in a study of PD-1 blockade in classical Hodgkin lymphoma. Every patient experienced relapse after autologous stem cell transplantation, and brentuximab vedotin exposure varied. Magnetic negative selection was used to purify CD4+ T cells from thawed PBMCs. TCRdb keeps only in-frame clones here, not all; method: immunoSEQ multiplex PCR. The sample carries around 12,000 clones, about nine tenths recorded once. Sequencing used CD4+ T cells from blood, obtained at baseline. The receptors were gathered from a human donor with classical Hodgkin lymphoma.

The rearrangement links TRBV2 to TRBJ2-3, with D perhaps matching TRBD2 (5 bases). The V end lost 6 bases, the J end lost 0 bases, and 16 bases lay between the germline ends. Germline CDR1 reads SNHLY; CDR2 reads FYNNEI. The CDR3 extends over 16 amino acids. For the CDR3, the DNA is TGTGCCAGCAGGAGGCTAGCTCGCTCTAGCACAGATACGCAGTATTTT. Protein sequence: CASRRLARSSTDTQYF.

The chain joins TRBV7-9 to TRBJ1-1; no clear D gene. The CDR3 contains 14 residues. Trimming took 7 bases from V and 1 from J, leaving 13 bases between them. The germline CDR1 and CDR2 sequences are SEHNR and FQNEAQ (reference sequence). The CDR3 coding sequence is TGTGCCAGCACCACCGAGAGGTCGAACACTGAAGCTTTCTTT. Encoded protein: CASTTERSNTEAFF.

The chain combines TRBV2 with TRBJ2-2; the D gene is possibly TRBD2 (6 bases). The CDR3 extends over 18 amino acids. CDR1 and CDR2 from the germline V gene are SNHLY and FYNNEI. V was cut by 2 bases and J by 1 base, with 17 bases left in between. CDR3 sequence reads: CASSETGGAMVNTGELFF. DNA of the CDR3: TGTGCCAGCAGTGAAACGGGCGGGGCAATGGTGAACACCGGGGAGCTGTTTTTT.

The chain is built from TRBV15 and TRBJ2-7; D remains unclear. CDR3 size: 14 residues. Germline CDR1 LNHNV, CDR2 YYDKDF (reference sequence). V was trimmed by 3 bases and J by 3 bases, leaving 12 bases between them. The CDR3 protein is CATSRGDVSYEQYF. The DNA for the CDR3 is TGTGCCACCAGCAGGGGCGACGTAAGCTACGAGCAGTACTTC. Complete variable domain (other parts from reference TRBV15 and TRBJ2-7): DAMVIQNPRYQVTQFGKPVTLSCSQTLNHNVMYWYQQKSSQAPKLLFHYYDKDFNNEADTPDNFQSRRPNTSFCFLDIRSPGLGDTAMYLCATSRGDVSYEQYFGPGTRLTVT.

The chain links TRBV28 to TRBJ2-7; D possibly corresponds to TRBD2 (6 bases). V dropped 2 bases and J dropped 2 bases, with 16 bases sitting between them. The CDR3 totals 16 residues. CDR1 and CDR2 from the germline V gene are MDHEN and SYDVKM. In DNA form, the CDR3 reads TGTGCCAGCAGTTTACCCCAGCGGGTGGAGACCTACGAGCAGTACTTC. Residues: CASSLPQRVETYEQYF.

This chain connects TRBV29-1 to TRBJ1-2; the D is unclear. Trimming cost V 3 bases and J 0 bases, with 14 bases left between them. The germline V gene encodes CDR1 SQVTM and CDR2 ANQGSEA. This CDR3 contains 15 residues. In DNA form, the CDR3 reads TGCAGCGTTGATTCGGGTCCAACCGCTAACTATGGCTACACCTTC. Protein sequence: CSVDSGPTANYGYTF.

The rearrangement uses TRBV7-8 and TRBJ2-7; D ambiguous. The germline V gene has CDR1 SGHVS and CDR2 FQNEAQ. With 4 bases removed from V and 3 bases from J, the gap between germline ends came to 13 bases. The CDR3 loop spans 14 amino acids. The CDR3: CASSSRTGYYEQYF. DNA of the CDR3: TGTGCCAGCAGCTCCCGGACGGGTTACTACGAGCAGTACTTC. Complete variable domain (other parts from reference TRBV7-8 and TRBJ2-7): GAGVSQSPRYKVAKRGQDVALRCDPISGHVSLFWYQQALGQGPEFLTYFQNEAQLDKSGLPSDRFFAERPEGSVSTLKIQRTQQEDSAVYLCASSSRTGYYEQYFGPGTRLTVT.

In this sample, this clone turned up a few times. The chain couples TRBV27 to TRBJ2-2; 8 nucleotides align to TRBD2. The CDR3 has 16 residues. CDR1 and CDR2 from the germline V gene are MNHEY and SMNVEV (reference sequence). The ends lost 1 base at V and 7 bases at J; junction bases unmatched: 8. The CDR3 loop reads CASSLYGRASHGELFF. The CDR3 bases are TGTGCCAGCAGTTTATACGGGAGGGCCTCCCACGGGGAGCTGTTTTTT.

This chain connects TRBV9 to TRBJ1-1; D gene ambiguous. Germline V gene lookup returns CDR1 SGDLS and CDR2 YYNGEE. The V end lost 0 bases, the J end lost 0 bases, and 18 bases lay between the germline ends. The length of the CDR3 is 18 residues. DNA of the CDR3: TGTGCCAGCAGCGTAGGTAGGGCAGACTCTTCCATGAACACTGAAGCTTTCTTT. It is translated as CASSVGRADSSMNTEAFF.

The chain is built from TRBV5-1 and TRBJ2-5, with a weak D call TRBD1 (5 bases). CDR3 length: 14 amino acids. The germline V gene encodes CDR1 SGHRS and CDR2 YFSETQ. V was trimmed by 4 bases and J by 2 bases, leaving 12 bases between them. The CDR3 loop reads CASSRGAEQETQYF. DNA of the CDR3: TGCGCCAGCAGCCGTGGGGCAGAGCAAGAGACCCAGTACTTC.

The chain recombines TRBV23-1 with TRBJ1-1; perhaps TRBD1 as D (5 bases). TRBV23-1 is recorded as an ORF, its role being uncertain. The V end lost 3 bases, the J end lost 2 bases, and 13 bases lay between the germline ends. The CDR3 totals 15 residues. This CDR3 is CASSHARRGNTEAFF. CDR3 sequence (DNA): TGCGCCAGCAGTCATGCCCGTAGGGGAAACACTGAAGCTTTCTTT.

V usage is TRBV6-5 and J usage is TRBJ2-6, with D perhaps TRBD2 (6 bases). The length of the CDR3 is 15 residues. With 11 bases removed from V and 4 bases from J, the gap between germline ends came to 18 bases. Germline CDR1 is MNHEY and CDR2 is SVGAGI. The CDR3 is CASTPRGTGANVLTF. CDR3 nucleotides: TGTGCCTCAACCCCACGGGGGACCGGGGCCAACGTCCTGACTTTC.

This clone has just one count. J is TRBJ2-7 and V is TRBV5-1; the D gene is possibly TRBD1 (8 bases). The CDR3 covers 14 residues. The V and J ends lost 0 bases and 3 bases respectively, with 10 bases between them. Germline-derived CDR1 and CDR2 are SGHRS and YFSETQ. The chain's CDR3 is CASSLDRGGYEQYF. As DNA, the CDR3 is TGCGCCAGCAGCTTGGACAGGGGGGGCTACGAGCAGTACTTC.

The chain uses TRBV6-1 and TRBJ2-7; D not resolved. The CDR3 runs 14 residues. Trimming left V 5 bases short and J 1 base short, with 12 bases between. Germline V gives CDR1 MNHNS, CDR2 SASEGT. The chain's CDR3 is CASSLRPESYEQYF. The CDR3 DNA follows: TGTGCCAGCAGTTTGAGGCCCGAGTCCTACGAGCAGTACTTC.

The chain carries TRBV18 and TRBJ2-5, with 9 bases identical to TRBD2. CDR1 is KGHSH, CDR2 LQKENI, per germline. This CDR3 has 15 residues. V was pared by 1 base and J by 5 bases, with 5 bases of the junction left unmatched. CDR3 sequence: CASSPRRGGPETQYF. CDR3 bases: TGTGCCAGCTCACCACGGCGGGGGGGCCCCGAGACCCAGTACTTC. Supplemented by reference TRBV18 and TRBJ2-5, the full variable domain reads NAGVMQNPRHLVRRRGQEARLRCSPMKGHSHVYWYRQLPEEGLKFMVYLQKENIIDESGMPKERFSAEFPKEGPSILRIQQVVRGDSAAYFCASSPRRGGPETQYFGPGTRLLVL.

The rearrangement links TRBV7-9 to TRBJ2-5, with 7 nucleotides matching TRBD2. After removal of 5 bases from V and 1 base from J, the junction contained 1 base not matched to a gene. This CDR3 has 13 amino acids. Looked up from germline, CDR1 is SEHNR and CDR2 is FQNEAQ (reference sequence). CDR3 sequence: CASSRGGQETQYF. The CDR3 DNA follows: TGTGCCAGCAGCCGCGGGGGCCAAGAGACCCAGTACTTC.

The CDR3 protein is CASSQQQWRVEKLFF. In DNA form, the CDR3 reads TGTGCCAGCAGTCAGCAGCAATGGCGGGTGGAAAAACTGTTTTTT. V gene TRBV28 combines with J gene TRBJ1-4; D remains ambiguous. Trimming shortened V by 5 bases and J by 8 bases, and 18 bases separated the two germline ends. The germline CDR1 and CDR2 sequences are MDHEN and SYDVKM. There are 15 residues in the CDR3.

This clone was seen a single time. This chain joins TRBV10-3 and TRBJ2-1, with 7 bases aligning to TRBD1. The CDR3 totals 13 residues. The junction had 3 bases not matched to a gene; V was cut back by 3 bases and J by 7 bases. Per the germline V gene, CDR1 is ENHRY and CDR2 is SYGVKD. CDR3 region: CAISDRQGNEQFF. The CDR3 nucleotides are TGTGCCATCAGTGACCGACAGGGTAATGAGCAGTTCTTC.